This T cell receptor (beta chain) came from a study of T cell clonotyping in hematopoietic cell transplantation (dated by TCRdb to about 2021). Study-level background: A total of some 130 blood samples were gathered in the study from roughly 40 consecutive transplant recipients along with their related donors. Patient recruitment ran from 2015 to early 2017, and follow-up continued until September 2020 or death.

Overall study outcomes, separate from this receptor: After transplant, TCR diversity in recipients dropped, and pathologically expanded clonotypes increased progressively from day 30 to day 180. The sample size was limited, and because cells were not sorted, the contributions of CD4 and CD8 repertoires could not be separated. Inverse Simpson Index values from donors and from recipients before transplant predicted broader TCR repertoire diversity after transplant. Only a small fraction of recipient repertoires overlapped donor repertoires, with over 97% appearing de novo at the given depth.

In regard to this clone: No antigen is known for it. Base qualities are not at hand, and no much larger clone is one base apart.

TCR beta CDR3 regions were amplified from genomic DNA with the immunoSEQ assay, a bias-controlled multiplex PCR using V- and J-specific primers. A proprietary barcode and Illumina adapter sequences were added to the CDR3 amplicons in a second PCR step. An Illumina MiSeq instrument was used to sequence the CDR3 libraries. The authors processed their data as follows. immunoSEQ Analyzer 3.0 was used for export and quality control, with R Bioconductor and Immunarch used for downstream analyses. Repertoire metrics were calculated using only productive rearrangements within the normalized downsampled data set. Pathologically expanded clonotypes were defined as those larger than 5 templates in the normalized cohort. The Inverse Simpson Index was used to measure repertoire diversity. To capture all clonotypes, CMV-specificity analyses were performed on the non-normalized data set. As stored in TCRdb, this immuneACCESS dataset retains in-frame rearrangements with V and J assigned. A fraction of the clones does not appear; measured against another copy, unresolved V genes explain less than half of the discrepancy, and the remainder lacks a known reason. The DNA was the basis for D and trimming; V, J and clone size are from that table. Recorded for this sample are about 69,000 clones; 94% of them occurred a single time. Under 2% of the sample belongs to the ten largest clones.

Related transplant donors provided blood samples for TCR beta sequencing. Nuclei Lysis Solution was used to extract genomic DNA from fresh or cryopreserved unfractionated peripheral blood mononuclear cells. The source material was peripheral blood mononuclear cells. The source of this sequence is a man aged 50-59 years in good health. Some clones in this sample may be carry-over from other donors' samples.

The DNA sequence is TGTGCCAGCAACTGGGGTGGGGGGTCGCAGTATTTT. Protein translation: CASNWGGGSQYF. This sequence uses TRBV11-2 and TRBJ2-3; the D gene is perhaps TRBD2, on 6 matching bases. The CDR3 runs 12 residues from the cysteine to the phenylalanine. Left in the record is the CDR3 DNA by itself, 36 bases read in frame from the first base. Deletion took 7 bases off V and 10 bases off J, with a span of 15 bases between the germline ends. Taken from the germline V gene, the CDR1 and CDR2 loops are SGHAT and FQNNGV.